One and the same sample provided the 23 T cell receptor beta chains below, sequenced in a study of prognosis after radiotherapy for stage I lung cancer. Multiplex PCR, run in two rounds, amplified TCR beta CDR3 from genomic DNA. It was primers specific to each TRBV and TRBJ gene that first-round PCR used. TCRdb re-derived calls from the multiplex PCR reads in MiXCR, one entry per CDR3 protein. Of about 51,000 distinct CDR3 sequences listed, 30% to 35% were seen once; the top ten hold approximately 8.3%. The sequenced sample was PBMCs, obtained before or after stereotactic body radiation therapy (not recorded which). These TCRs come from a donor aged 50 or older with non-small cell lung cancer.

Many counts were recorded for this clonotype. The CDR3 reads CASSLQGAGTQYF. The CDR3 bases are TGTGCCAGCAGCCTACAGGGGGCGGGGACCCAGTACTTC. This chain uses TRBV6-1 with TRBJ2-5; the match to TRBD1 covers 9 bases. CDR1 and CDR2 (germline): MNHNS, SASEGT. The CDR3 contains 13 residues. V lost 6 bases, J lost 7 bases, and 6 bases stayed unmatched.

The chain has TRBV30 and TRBJ1-3; D gene unclear. This CDR3 region has 14 residues. CDR1 is GTSNPN and CDR2 is SVGIG in the germline V gene (reference sequence). Trimming pared 7 bases from V and 0 bases from J, leaving 13 bases between. For the CDR3, the DNA is TGTGCCTTGATTTCCGGGAACTCTGGAAACACCATATATTTT. Translating gives CALISGNSGNTIYF. The full variable domain, rest sourced from reference TRBV30 and TRBJ1-3, is SQTIHQWPATLVQPVGSPLSLECTVEGTSNPNLYWYRQAAGRGLQLLFYSVGIGQISSEVPQNLSASRPQDRQFILSSKKLLLSDSGFYLCALISGNSGNTIYFGEGSWLTVV.

This clonotype was recorded once. The V call is TRBV12-5, the J call TRBJ2-1; TRBD1 is a possible D gene (5 bases). CDR1 is LGHNT and CDR2 is FRNRAP in the germline V gene. The CDR3 runs to 15 residues. The ends were cut back, 2 bases at V and 6 bases at J, with 14 bases in the middle. This chain's CDR3 is CASGLPYRCPNEQFF. DNA of the CDR3: TGTGCTAGTGGTTTGCCCTACAGGTGCCCCAATGAGCAGTTCTTC.

The V and J genes are TRBV5-5 and TRBJ2-2; possible D gene TRBD1, 6 bases. Trimming cost V 0 bases and J 3 bases, with 15 bases left between them. The CDR3 totals 17 residues. Germline CDR1 SGHKS, CDR2 YYEKEE (reference sequence). This CDR3 reads CASSLAPWGQDTGELFF. Written as DNA, the CDR3 is TGTGCCAGCAGCTTGGCCCCGTGGGGGCAGGACACCGGGGAGCTGTTTTTT.

Points on this clonotype: A much larger clone lies one base from this, so it may be a read error. The chain is built from TRBV12-3 or TRBV12-4 and TRBJ1-1; 8 nucleotides line up with TRBD1. Trimming at V came to 7 bases and at J to 4 bases, leaving 8 bases not matched to a gene. The CDR3 contains 14 residues. CDR3 region: CASKKTGAVTEAFF. CDR3 nucleotide sequence: TGTGCCAGCAAGAAGACAGGGGCCGTCACTGAAGCTTTCTTT.

The V and J genes are TRBV6-2 or TRBV6-3 and TRBJ1-5; 7 bases align to TRBD1. Germline values: CDR1 MNHEY, CDR2 SVGEGT. The J segment lost 7 bases and the V segment lost 6 bases, leaving 3 bases of the junction unmatched. CDR3 size: 12 residues. The CDR3 here is CASRQGFQPQHF. The CDR3 DNA reads TGTGCCAGCAGACAGGGGTTCCAGCCCCAGCATTTT.

This clonotype was observed at least ten times. This chain uses TRBV19 with TRBJ2-2, with a weak D call TRBD1 (6 bases). The CDR3 extends over 14 amino acids. V was pared by 3 bases and J by 3 bases, with 8 bases between. Looked up from germline, CDR1 is LNHDA and CDR2 is SQIVND (reference sequence). DNA of the CDR3: TGTGCCAGTAGTATTAGACAGGACACCGGGGAGCTGTTTTTT. Protein sequence: CASSIRQDTGELFF.

The table lists this clonotype with many counts. This chain connects TRBV12-3 or TRBV12-4 to TRBJ2-5; no clear D. The CDR3 has 14 residues. Trimming cost V 7 bases and J 2 bases, with 14 bases left between them. In DNA, the CDR3 is TGTGCCAGCATCCAGAGTTTAGGGCAAGAGACCCAGTACTTC. Its protein is CASIQSLGQETQYF.

This sequence joins TRBV6-4 and TRBJ2-2, with 7 nucleotides matching TRBD1. Looked up from germline, CDR1 is MRHNA and CDR2 is SNTAGT. This CDR3 has 13 residues. V was clipped by 5 bases and J by 8 bases; unmatched bases: 5. In DNA form, the CDR3 reads TGTGCCAGCAGTTTTGGGACAGCTGGGGAGCTGTTTTTT. Translating it yields CASSFGTAGELFF.

This sequence joins TRBV25-1 and TRBJ2-4, with D perhaps matching TRBD1 (6 bases). CDR1 is MGHDK and CDR2 is SYGVNS in the germline V gene. The V end lost 2 bases, the J end lost 9 bases, and 11 bases lay between the germline ends. The CDR3 runs 13 residues. The CDR3 sequence is CASSEPGVSIQYF. DNA of the CDR3: TGTGCCAGCAGTGAACCAGGGGTGAGCATTCAGTACTTC.

J is TRBJ1-6 and V is TRBV6-1; D is perhaps TRBD1 (5 bases). Germline V lookup: CDR1 MNHNS, CDR2 SASEGT. The V end lost 7 bases, the J end lost 6 bases, and 16 bases lay between the germline ends. The CDR3 runs 15 residues. The chain's CDR3 is CASIPGHRFNSPLHF. The CDR3 coding sequence is TGTGCCAGCATCCCCGGACATCGATTTAATTCACCCCTCCACTTT.

As regards this clonotype: This may come from a read error, since a much larger clone is one base off. CDR3 sequence (DNA): TGTGCCAGTAGTATGGGACGGCTTAATGAAAAAATGTTTTTT. Translated: CASSMGRLNEKMFF. The rearrangement links TRBV19 to TRBJ1-4; the D gene is possibly TRBD1 (5 bases). The CDR3 length is 14 residues. The V gene's germline CDR1 is LNHDA and CDR2 SQIVND (reference sequence).

In this sample, this clonotype turned up many times. The chain joins TRBV11-3 to TRBJ1-4; unclear D gene. CDR3 length equals 15 residues. Trimming shortened V by 2 bases and J by 7 bases, and 14 bases separated the two germline ends. The germline gives CDR1 SGHNT, CDR2 YENEEA. The CDR3 DNA reads as TGTGCCAGCAGCTTATCAGACGCTAACACTGAAAAACTGTTTTTT. Translated: CASSLSDANTEKLFF.

This chain uses TRBV7-2 with TRBJ2-7; D unclear. There are 14 residues in the CDR3. With 6 bases removed from V and 6 bases from J, the gap between germline ends came to 18 bases. CDR1 and CDR2 from the germline V gene are SGHTA and FQGNSA. This CDR3 reads CASSIQPTSSEQYF. As DNA, the CDR3 is TGTGCCAGCAGTATACAGCCGACATCCAGCGAGCAGTACTTC.

This clonotype has at least ten counts. The chain uses TRBV6-2 or TRBV6-3 and TRBJ2-1, with D tentatively TRBD2 (6 bases). This CDR3 is built from 15 residues. The germline V gene has CDR1 MNHEY and CDR2 SVGEGT. The germline V and J ends were trimmed by 6 bases and 3 bases, with 15 bases remaining between them. The CDR3 protein is CASRALGLDYNEQFF. CDR3 nucleotide sequence: TGTGCCAGCAGAGCACTGGGACTCGACTACAATGAGCAGTTCTTC.

This clonotype is medium-sized within its sample. The rearrangement uses TRBV18 and TRBJ2-1, with a possible D match to TRBD1 (5 bases). The CDR3 contains 14 residues. Deletions cut 0 bases from V and 6 bases from J, with 9 bases between. Germline assignment: CDR1 KGHSH and CDR2 LQKENI. The CDR3 DNA reads TGTGCCAGCTCACCACCGTGGGGCAGCAATGAGCAGTTCTTC. Residues: CASSPPWGSNEQFF.

The V call is TRBV20-1, the J call TRBJ1-3; weak D call: TRBD1 (5 bases). V was pared by 5 bases and J by 2 bases, with 13 bases between. This CDR3 is 14 amino acids long. Per the germline V gene, CDR1 is DFQATT and CDR2 is SNEGSKA (reference sequence). Written as DNA, the CDR3 is TGCAGTGCTTCGGCCGGGGCTCCTGGAAACACCATATATTTT. Amino acids: CSASAGAPGNTIYF.

This clonotype has at least ten counts. This chain joins TRBV5-1 and TRBJ2-7, with TRBD1 as a possible D gene (5 bases). V lost 3 bases and J 2 bases, leaving 15 bases between the germline ends. CDR1 and CDR2 (germline): SGHRS, YFSETQ. This CDR3 region has 15 residues. The CDR3 sequence is CASSSDRLTAYEQYF. Written as DNA, the CDR3 is TGCGCCAGCAGCTCTGACAGACTTACTGCCTACGAGCAGTACTTC.

This clonotype was seen at least ten times. The CDR3 region is CASSYPRGESVPEAFF. For the CDR3, the DNA is TGTGCCAGCAGTTACCCGCGGGGAGAAAGCGTCCCTGAAGCTTTCTTT. The chain employs TRBV6-5 and TRBJ1-1; the D is unclear. The length of the CDR3 is 16 residues. Germline CDR1 is MNHEY and CDR2 is SVGAGI. The germline V and J ends were trimmed by 2 bases and 6 bases, with 19 bases remaining between them.

This clonotype was seen repeatedly, ten times or more. The gene calls are TRBV12-3 or TRBV12-4 and TRBJ2-3, with D maybe TRBD1 (5 bases). The V gene lost 1 base and the J gene lost 2 bases, with 10 bases spanning the gap. The CDR3 runs 15 residues. CDR3 nucleotides: TGTGCCAGCAGTTTAGTCCAGGGCTTCACAGATACGCAGTATTTT. Its translation is CASSLVQGFTDTQYF.

This clonotype was counted between two and nine times. A much larger clone differs by one base, so this may be a read error. The chain is built from TRBV7-2 and TRBJ2-7; either TRBD1 or TRBD2 may fit D (6 bases each). CDR1 is SGHTA, CDR2 FQGNSA, per germline. The CDR3 is 16 amino acids. DNA of the CDR3: TGTGCCAGCAGCTTTGGAGGGTCAGGGGTATCCTACGAGCAGCACTTC. Its translation is CASSFGGSGVSYEQHF.

Worth noting for this clonotype: One end of the junction varies from germline; a read error may be responsible. The rearrangement uses TRBV11-2 and TRBJ2-7; D perhaps matches TRBD1 (6 bases). Germline loops: CDR1 SGHAT, CDR2 FQNNGV. The CDR3 is 14 residues long. For the CDR3, the DNA is TGTACCAGCAGCTCCACAGGGATGAGGTACGAGCAGCACTTC. Translating it yields CTSSSTGMRYEQHF. Based on the CDR3 plus reference TRBV11-2 and TRBJ2-7, the full variable domain is EAGVAQSPRYKIIEKRQSVAFWCNPISGHATLYWYQQILGQGPKLLIQFQNNGVVDDSQLPKDRFSAERLKGVDSTLKIQPAKLEDSAVYLCTSSSTGMRYEQHFGPGTRLTVT.

There are many counts of this clonotype. V gene TRBV6-5 combines with J gene TRBJ2-1; a possible D gene is TRBD2 (5 bases). Germline loops: CDR1 MNHEY, CDR2 SVGAGI. Trimming removed 0 bases from V and 8 bases from J, with 17 bases in between. The CDR3 is 16 residues long. For the CDR3, the DNA is TGTGCCAGCAGTTACTCCCAGACTACGACCTCGCATGAGCAGTTCTTC. Protein: CASSYSQTTTSHEQFF.